This T cell receptor beta chain was captured by sequencing in a study of T cell responses to AZD1222 COVID-19 vaccine. J lost 3 bases, V lost 1 base, and 10 bases had no gene match. This CDR3 contains 17 residues. The germline V gene has CDR1 SGHNT and CDR2 YENEEA. Here immunoSEQ multiplex PCR was the method, and the copy in TCRdb shows in-frame clones only, minus some. The sample has about 89,000 clones; 86% are singletons. The chain is built from TRBV11-3 and TRBJ2-3, with 7 positions matching TRBD1. The clonotype comes from an adult who received the AZD1222 COVID-19 vaccine. The sample was peripheral blood, taken 28 days after the second AZD1222 dose. CDR3 bases: TGTGCCAGCAGCTTAGGCTATCAAGGGGGCGCGACAGATACGCAGTATTTT. Protein product: CASSLGYQGGATDTQYF. The full variable domain, in which reference TRBV11-3 and TRBJ2-3 provide the parts outside the CDR3, is EAGVVQSPRYKIIEKKQPVAFWCNPISGHNTLYWYLQNLGQGPELLIRYENEEAVDDSQLPKDRFSAERLKGVDSTLKIQPAELGDSAVYLCASSLGYQGGATDTQYFGPGTRLTVL.